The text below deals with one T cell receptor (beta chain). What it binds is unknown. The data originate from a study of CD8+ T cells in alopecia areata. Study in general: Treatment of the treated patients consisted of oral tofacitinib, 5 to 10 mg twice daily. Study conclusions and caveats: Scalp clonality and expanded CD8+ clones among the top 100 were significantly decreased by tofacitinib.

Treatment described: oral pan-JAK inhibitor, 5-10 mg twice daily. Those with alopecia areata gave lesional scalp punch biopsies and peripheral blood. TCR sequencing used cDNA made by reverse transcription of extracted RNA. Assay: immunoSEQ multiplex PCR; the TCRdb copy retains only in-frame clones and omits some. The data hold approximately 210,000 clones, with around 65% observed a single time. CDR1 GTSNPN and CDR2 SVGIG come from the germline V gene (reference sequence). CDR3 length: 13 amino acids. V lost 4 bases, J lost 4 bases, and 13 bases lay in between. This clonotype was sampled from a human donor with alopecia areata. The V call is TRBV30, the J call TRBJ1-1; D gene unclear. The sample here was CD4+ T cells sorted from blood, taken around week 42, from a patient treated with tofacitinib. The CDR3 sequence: CAWNGNLGTEAFF. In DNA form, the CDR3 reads TGTGCCTGGAATGGAAACCTGGGCACTGAAGCTTTCTTT.